Below, 2 T cell receptor beta chains from the same sample are listed, as sequenced in a study of identical twins. Via MiXCR, TCRdb re-called the 5' RACE reads, giving one row per CDR3 protein. This sample has 500,000 or so distinct CDR3 sequences, with 14% found just once. This same sample was also part of a study on yellow fever vaccine responses in identical twins.

Sequencing was carried out using CD4+ T cells sorted from blood. The receptors come from a woman aged 18-29 years in good health.

This clonotype was observed a handful of times. The rearrangement links TRBV5-1 to TRBJ2-2, with 7 bases fitting TRBD2. With 1 base clipped from V and 7 bases from J, the junction kept 10 bases outside the gene matches. CDR1 and CDR2 from the germline V gene are SGHRS and YFSETQ. There are 16 residues in the CDR3. The chain's CDR3 is CASSLSVGGPVGELFF. As DNA, the CDR3 is TGCGCCAGCAGCTTGTCTGTGGGAGGGCCCGTCGGGGAGCTGTTTTTT.

The chain joins TRBV5-6 to TRBJ2-7, with 8 bases that match TRBD1. The CDR3 has 15 amino acids. J gave up 3 bases and V 2 bases, and 7 bases lay outside the gene matches. Germline V lookup: CDR1 SGHDT, CDR2 YYEEEE. CDR3 sequence (DNA): TGTGCCAGCAGCTTTGGTGACAGGGGCCTCTACGAGCAGTACTTC. Protein sequence: CASSFGDRGLYEQYF.